This T cell receptor (beta chain) was identified during a study of cytomegalovirus exposure and HLA in healthy donors. CDR3 length: 15 residues. Between the trimmed V and J ends, which lost 3 bases and 5 bases, there was a span of 17 bases. Germline V CDR1 and CDR2: MDHEN, SYDVKM. Overall study results and limits: The classifier reportedly diagnosed cytomegalovirus status with high sensitivity and specificity.

The PCR employed 60 Vbeta primers together with 13 Jbeta primers. The assay was immunoSEQ multiplex PCR, and TCRdb's table has in-frame clones only and misses some. The sample carries approximately 180,000 clones, around 75% recorded once. This clone was recorded a few times. What it binds is unknown. The chain carries TRBV28 and TRBJ2-7; tentative D call: TRBD2 (7 bases). This receptor was obtained from a male donor in good health and CMV-seronegative. Sequencing was done on a sample of PBMCs. The CDR3 region has the DNA TGTGCCAGCAGTTTCGGGGGGCAGGGTCTAGACGAGCAGTACTTC. Protein sequence: CASSFGGQGLDEQYF.